The rows below give T cell receptor beta chains drawn from one sample of a study of blood T cell repertoires in COVID-19. The data were produced by immunoSEQ multiplex PCR, yet TCRdb's version contains in-frame clones alone and is incomplete. There are about 400,000 clones in the sample; 88% occur only once, and 0.95% to 1% lies in the top ten. Sequencing was performed on PBMCs or T cells enriched from blood (not recorded which). All receptors come from a woman aged 30 to 39 with acute COVID-19. The conserved cysteine and the conserved F or W are not part of the CDR3 here.

CDR3aa | v_gene | len | j_gene
ATSRDKTSGGEQY | TRBV15 | 13 | TRBJ2-7
ASSGLGDNQPQH | TRBV18 | 12 | TRBJ1-5
ASSTRRTGADGYT | TRBV19 | 13 | TRBJ1-2
ASSPLGQPSSYNSPLH | TRBV18 | 16 | TRBJ1-6
ASSPGFSDNEQF | TRBV5-1 | 12 | TRBJ2-1
ASSQGLRGGDEQF | TRBV4-3 | 13 | TRBJ2-1
AIRVGGGDYNEQF | TRBV10-3 | 13 | TRBJ2-1
ASSPSPGDSKNYEQY | TRBV5-1 | 15 | TRBJ2-7
ASSSMDTGELF | TRBV7-3 | 11 | TRBJ2-2
ASSQKLAGGPHEQF | TRBV5-4 | 14 | TRBJ2-1
ASSFRGTNTGELF | TRBV5-7 | 13 | TRBJ2-2
ATRGKTGFSYNEQF | TRBV15 | 14 | TRBJ2-1
ASSRDSNSPLH | TRBV2 | 11 | TRBJ1-6
ASSLMRTANEKLF | TRBV11-2 | 13 | TRBJ1-4
ASSFGGTNTEAF | TRBV5-6 | 12 | TRBJ1-1
ASSDLRQGAYSYEQY | TRBV6-1 | 15 | TRBJ2-7
ASSRGGGDQPQH | TRBV6-5 | 12 | TRBJ1-5
ASSQSYEQY | TRBV11-2 | 9 | TRBJ2-7
ASRQEVREKLF | TRBV19 | 11 | TRBJ1-4
ASSLGQTPSTDTQY | TRBV11-3 | 14 | TRBJ2-3
ASSEPDRRVMNTEAF | TRBV10-2 | 15 | TRBJ1-1
ASSRTTGTYEQY | TRBV7-2 | 12 | TRBJ2-7
ASSQGQGANTEAF | TRBV13 | 13 | TRBJ1-1
ASSPRYRENTEAF | TRBV18 | 13 | TRBJ1-1
ASSQYRGSPLH | TRBV7-2 | 11 | TRBJ1-6
ASSKSVGSNQPQH | TRBV3-1/TRBV3-2 | 13 | TRBJ1-5
ASSDPGNTEAF | TRBV10-1 | 11 | TRBJ1-1
ASSLAPDRGFNYGYT | TRBV7-2 | 15 | TRBJ1-2
ASSFGGNSYEQY | TRBV5-8 | 12 | TRBJ2-7